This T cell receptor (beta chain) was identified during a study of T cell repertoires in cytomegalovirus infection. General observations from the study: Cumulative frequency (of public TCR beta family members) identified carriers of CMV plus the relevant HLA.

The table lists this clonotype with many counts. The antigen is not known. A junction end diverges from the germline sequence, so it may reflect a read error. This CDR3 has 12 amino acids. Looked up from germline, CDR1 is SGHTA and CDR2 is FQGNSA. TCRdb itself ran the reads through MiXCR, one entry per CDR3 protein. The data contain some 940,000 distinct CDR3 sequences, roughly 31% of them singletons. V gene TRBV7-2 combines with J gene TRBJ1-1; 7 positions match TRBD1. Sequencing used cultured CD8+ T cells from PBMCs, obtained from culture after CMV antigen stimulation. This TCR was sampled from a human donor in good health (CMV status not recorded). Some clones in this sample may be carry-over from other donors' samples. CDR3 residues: CASSFLTLQGSF. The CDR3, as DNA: TGTGCCAGCAGCTTTTTGACACTACAGGGGTCCTTT.